These 25 T cell receptor beta chains were sequenced from one sample in a study of blood T cell repertoires in COVID-19. Generated by immunoSEQ multiplex PCR, the TCRdb table keeps only in-frame clones and is missing some. Here the sample spans some 68,000 clones, around nine tenths being singletons. Material for sequencing was peripheral blood. These receptor sequences come from a man aged 40-49 years with COVID-19, enrolled during active disease.

V is TRBV4-2 and J is TRBJ2-1, with 10 nucleotides matching TRBD2. The trim removed 0 bases at V and 5 bases at J, leaving 7 bases unmatched. Germline-derived CDR1 and CDR2 are LGHNA and YNFKEQ. The CDR3 is made up of 17 amino acids. Here the CDR3 reads CASSQETQLAGHNEQFF. The CDR3 coding sequence is TGTGCCAGCAGCCAAGAAACCCAACTAGCGGGACACAATGAGCAGTTCTTC.

V and J are TRBV6-5 and TRBJ1-6, with D unclear. With 6 bases removed from V and 10 bases from J, the gap between germline ends came to 13 bases. The CDR3 extends over 13 amino acids. The V gene's germline CDR1 is MNHEY and CDR2 SVGAGI. CDR3 nucleotide sequence: TGTGCCAGCAGAGAGGTCATAAGGTCACCCCTCCACTTT. This codes for CASREVIRSPLHF.

The chain couples TRBV3-1 (or the pseudogene TRBV3-2) to TRBJ2-1; D call uncertain. With 4 bases removed from V and 13 bases from J, the gap between germline ends came to 14 bases. The CDR3 contains 12 residues. Germline V gene lookup returns CDR1 LGHDT and CDR2 YNNKEL (reference sequence). CDR3 sequence reads: CASSRSGSPQFF. In DNA, the CDR3 is TGTGCCAGCAGCCGCTCCGGGTCCCCTCAGTTCTTC.

The V and J genes are TRBV11-2 and TRBJ2-2; D unresolved. This CDR3 is built from 16 residues. Germline V gene lookup returns CDR1 SGHAT and CDR2 FQNNGV. The V gene lost 1 base and the J gene lost 1 base, with 10 bases spanning the gap. The CDR3 DNA reads TGTGCCAGCAGCTTAGGAGTATCAGGGAACACCGGGGAGCTGTTTTTT. Protein product: CASSLGVSGNTGELFF. Variable domain in full (rest from reference TRBV11-2 and TRBJ2-2): EAGVAQSPRYKIIEKRQSVAFWCNPISGHATLYWYQQILGQGPKLLIQFQNNGVVDDSQLPKDRFSAERLKGVDSTLKIQPAKLEDSAVYLCASSLGVSGNTGELFFGEGSRLTVL.

The V and J genes are TRBV7-9 and TRBJ2-1; possibly TRBD2 for D (6 bases). The V and J ends lost 6 bases and 5 bases respectively, with 26 bases between them. There are 18 residues in the CDR3. From germline, CDR1 is SEHNR and CDR2 FQNEAQ (reference sequence). Written as DNA, the CDR3 is TGTGCCAGCAGTCTACCACCTCGACTTGCGGGGAGCCACAATGAGCAGTTCTTC. Protein product: CASSLPPRLAGSHNEQFF.

The chain uses TRBV5-1 and TRBJ1-2; TRBD1 aligns across 7 bases. J was trimmed by 2 bases and V by 1 base; bases with no gene match: 2. CDR1 is SGHRS, CDR2 YFSETQ, per germline. The CDR3 is 14 amino acids. CDR3 nucleotides: TGCGCCAGCAGCTTGTCGGGACAGAACTATGGCTACACCTTC. Its translation: CASSLSGQNYGYTF.

The chain joins TRBV2 to TRBJ2-1; 10 bases are a match to TRBD2. Looked up from germline, CDR1 is SNHLY and CDR2 is FYNNEI. This CDR3 contains 14 residues. With V trimmed by 3 bases and J by 6 bases, 2 bases remained unmatched. The CDR3 DNA follows: TGTGCCAGCAGTGAGAGGACTAGCGGCAATGAGCAGTTCTTC. Its translation is CASSERTSGNEQFF.

The rearrangement links TRBV27 to TRBJ1-6; D is uncertain. Trimming left V 2 bases short and J 10 bases short, with 15 bases between. The length of the CDR3 is 15 residues. CDR1 and CDR2 (germline): MNHEY, SMNVEV (reference sequence). The CDR3 protein is CASSLNPTVRSPLHF. Here the CDR3 DNA reads TGTGCCAGCAGTTTAAATCCCACAGTTCGGTCACCCCTCCACTTT.

The gene calls are TRBV18 and TRBJ1-6; 7 bases map to TRBD1. Trimming cost V 6 bases and J 10 bases; bases outside gene matches: 12. Germline V gene lookup returns CDR1 KGHSH and CDR2 LQKENI. The CDR3 totals 15 residues. Written as DNA, the CDR3 is TGTGCCAGCTCCCGGGACAGCTTTCACCGCTCACCCCTCCACTTT. This translates into CASSRDSFHRSPLHF.

The genes are TRBV2 and TRBJ1-4; D gene uncertain. Trimming pared 3 bases from V and 4 bases from J, leaving 9 bases between. Per the germline V gene, CDR1 is SNHLY and CDR2 is FYNNEI. The CDR3 has 14 amino acids. The CDR3 nucleotides read TGTGCCAGCAGTGATGTACAGTATAATGAAAAACTGTTTTTT. The encoded protein is CASSDVQYNEKLFF.

This clone was detected once. The rearrangement joins TRBV6-5 to TRBJ2-1; TRBD1 matches 12 bases. Germline V lookup: CDR1 MNHEY, CDR2 SVGAGI. The V and J ends lost 6 bases and 8 bases, in that order; junction bases with no gene match: 5. The CDR3 covers 14 residues. The CDR3: CASRPGQGADEQFF. The DNA of the CDR3 is TGTGCCAGCAGACCGGGACAGGGGGCGGATGAGCAGTTCTTC.

This chain links TRBV5-6 with TRBJ2-3; tentatively, D is TRBD1 (6 bases). Germline values: CDR1 SGHDT, CDR2 YYEEEE. The V and J ends lost 4 bases and 6 bases respectively, with 15 bases between them. This CDR3 spans 14 amino acids. The CDR3 sequence: CASSTHRVEDTQYF. The CDR3 nucleotides are TGTGCCAGCAGCACCCACAGGGTCGAGGATACGCAGTATTTT.

The chain's CDR3 is CASTLGGYEQYF. CDR3 in DNA: TGTGCCAGCACCCTTGGCGGCTACGAGCAGTACTTC. This chain connects TRBV12-3 or TRBV12-4 to TRBJ2-7, with D hard to call. Trimming removed 7 bases at V and 3 bases at J, with 10 bases between. The CDR3 is 12 amino acids.

The CDR3 sequence: CASSEGPGGGRGAFF. CDR3 coding DNA: TGTGCCAGCAGTGAAGGGCCCGGTGGAGGGCGTGGAGCTTTCTTT. The rearrangement joins TRBV6-1 to TRBJ1-1; D is unresolved. The germline V gene encodes CDR1 MNHNS and CDR2 SASEGT. V was shortened by 1 base and J by 10 bases, with 19 bases between the two germline ends. The CDR3 is made up of 15 amino acids.

The genes are TRBV7-9 and TRBJ1-2; D may be TRBD1 (5 bases). The V gene's germline CDR1 is SEHNR and CDR2 FQNEAQ (reference sequence). Trimming took 5 bases from V and 8 from J, leaving 12 bases between them. The CDR3 sequence is 12 residues long. The CDR3: CASSRQREGYTF. The DNA for the CDR3 is TGTGCCAGCAGCCGACAGCGGGAAGGCTACACCTTC.

The rearrangement uses TRBV5-1 and TRBJ2-7; D is perhaps TRBD1 or TRBD2 (9 bases each). The CDR3 runs 17 residues. Germline lookup yields CDR1 SGHRS and CDR2 YFSETQ. V was pared by 4 bases and J by 12 bases, with 32 bases between. In DNA, the CDR3 is TGCGCCAGCAGCAAACGAGGACAGGGGCAGACTAGCGGCATCCTGTACTTC. Amino acids: CASSKRGQGQTSGILYF.

With respect to this clone: The same CDR3 arises from other DNA sequences in this sample as well. The rearrangement joins TRBV7-9 to TRBJ1-2, with D unclear. The germline V gene encodes CDR1 SEHNR and CDR2 FQNEAQ (reference sequence). The CDR3 has 13 amino acids. Trimming cost V 2 bases and J 2 bases, with 6 bases left between them. CDR3 DNA: TGTGCCAGCAGCTTACCGGGGAACTATGGCTACACCTTC. Amino acid sequence: CASSLPGNYGYTF.

The chain employs TRBV4-1 and TRBJ2-7; possibly TRBD1 for D (5 bases). The V end lost 1 base, the J end lost 6 bases, and 19 bases lay between the germline ends. The CDR3 is 16 residues long. CDR1 is MGHRA and CDR2 is YSYEKL in the germline V gene. CDR3 amino acids: CASSQASGRVSREQYF. The DNA for the CDR3 is TGCGCCAGCAGCCAAGCATCAGGCAGGGTTTCTCGCGAGCAGTACTTC.

The genes are TRBV10-3 and TRBJ1-5, with D perhaps matching TRBD1 (5 bases). CDR3 length: 17 amino acids. Trimming cost V 0 bases and J 2 bases, with 14 bases left between them. Germline CDR1 reads ENHRY; CDR2 reads SYGVKD. In nucleotides, the CDR3 is TGTGCCATCAGTGAGTCGAGGAGCGGGGGTGGCAATCAGCCCCAGCATTTT. The encoded protein is CAISESRSGGGNQPQHF.

The gene calls are TRBV2 and TRBJ1-1, with a tentative D call TRBD1 (5 bases). CDR1 is SNHLY and CDR2 is FYNNEI in the germline V gene. Trimming removed 7 bases from V and 5 bases from J, with 11 bases in between. There are 12 residues in the CDR3. CDR3 coding DNA: TGTGCCAGCAATGGGGGAGGTACTGAAGCTTTCTTT. Its translation: CASNGGGTEAFF. The full variable domain, in which reference TRBV2 and TRBJ1-1 provide the parts outside the CDR3, is EPEVTQTPSHQVTQMGQEVILRCVPISNHLYFYWYRQILGQKVEFLVSFYNNEISEKSEIFDDQFSVERPDGSNFTLKIRSTKLEDSAMYFCASNGGGTEAFFGQGTRLTVV.

The chain couples TRBV10-1 to TRBJ2-5; TRBD2 matches at 9 bases. The CDR3 runs 18 residues. From germline, CDR1 is WNHNN and CDR2 SYGVQD (reference sequence). Losses at the gene ends were 11 bases for V and 5 bases for J; bases not matched to a gene: 24. CDR3 nucleotide sequence: TGCGCCCCTAAGGGGAGCGGGGGGCGGTCGATAAGTGTTGAGACCCAGTACTTC. Protein product: CAPKGSGGRSISVETQYF.

The chain couples TRBV4-2 to TRBJ2-2, with D possibly TRBD2 on 6 matching bases. Germline CDR1 LGHNA, CDR2 YNFKEQ. The V end lost 8 bases, the J end lost 1 base, and 8 bases lay between the germline ends. The CDR3 length is 13 residues. The CDR3, as DNA: TGTGCCAGCGACGGGGGGAACACCGGGGAGCTGTTTTTT. It codes for CASDGGNTGELFF.

This chain connects TRBV10-3 to TRBJ2-7; D is perhaps TRBD1 (5 bases). Germline assignment: CDR1 ENHRY and CDR2 SYGVKD. Trimming left V 8 bases short and J 0 bases short, with 17 bases between. This CDR3 is built from 15 residues. The CDR3 nucleotides are TGTGCCATCGGCGAACAGGCATCCAGCTCCTACGAGCAGTACTTC. As protein: CAIGEQASSSYEQYF.

This chain connects TRBV6-5 to TRBJ1-1; D ambiguous. The CDR3 is 14 amino acids. In germline, CDR1 is MNHEY, CDR2 SVGAGI. Trimming removed 4 bases at V and 4 bases at J, with 13 bases between. The CDR3 sequence: CASSSEDGGTEAFF. DNA for the CDR3: TGTGCCAGCAGTTCCGAGGATGGCGGCACTGAAGCTTTCTTT.

The chain has TRBV7-3 and TRBJ1-1; TRBD1 agrees at 7 bases. The V gene's germline CDR1 is SGHTA and CDR2 FQGTGA. The trim removed 5 bases at V and 0 bases at J, leaving 6 bases unmatched. The CDR3 length is 15 residues. DNA of the CDR3: TGTGCCAGCAGCCCGAGGGGACAGCTGAACACTGAAGCTTTCTTT. Its protein is CASSPRGQLNTEAFF.